What follows is one T cell receptor (beta chain) and its context. The target of this receptor is not known. Per-nucleotide qualities are absent, and no much larger clonotype sits a single base away. This sample is part of a study of post-analysis software for immune sequencing data (dated by TCRdb to about 2015). In the study overall: The recorded disease courses included relapsing-remitting, secondary progressive and progressive-relapsing multiple sclerosis, and some patients had no subtype annotation. The patient repertoires were compared against 11 previously published healthy control repertoires obtained from donors aged about 6 to 26 years. A subset of samples was prepared in parallel using single-end sample barcoding, then pooled and co-amplified after Illumina adapter ligation.

Library preparation used PCR. The sequencer was an Illumina HiSeq 2500. To reduce PCR and sequencing biases, unique molecular identifiers were built into the TCR beta cDNA libraries. Per 1 to 10 million input T cells, some 500,000 cDNA molecules were obtained, such that each molecule approximated one T cell. The patient libraries were prepared and sequenced with the same protocol used for the earlier healthy control dataset. Within a given batch, samples were prepared together, multiplexed and sequenced on the same HiSeq lane. Per the authors' processing: Raw barcoded reads were processed with MIGEC, and single-read molecular identifier groups were discarded before consensus assembly and CDR3 extraction. Clonotype tables were post-analysed with VDJtools, and diversity was normalized by down-sampling all datasets to the smallest sample size. In repertoire overlap clustering, CDR3 amino acid sequences, but not nucleotide sequences, were matched to correct batch-related cross-sample contamination. TCRdb handled the public reads itself, with Q25 trimming in fastp and clone calling in MiXCR, and kept productive beta chains. Rows with a matching CDR3 protein are joined into one entry that keeps the most common DNA and genes. It is TCRdb's table, rather than the study itself, that gives the V and J calls and clone size. Present in this sample are fewer than 700,000 distinct CDR3 sequences, 44% of which were seen just once. The ten biggest clones cover more than 1.5% of the sample.

TCR beta repertoires were profiled from peripheral blood of roughly 13 young patients with multiple sclerosis to demonstrate the VDJtools post-analysis software. The patients with multiple sclerosis were children and adolescents between about 6 and 15 years of age. Overall study results and their limits: The control group was slightly older than the multiple sclerosis patient group. Compared with controls, multiple sclerosis patients had significantly lower normalized Chao1 diversity, a finding suggesting substantial peripheral T-cell clonal expansion. Direct clustering with F measure revealed strong co-clustering of samples prepared in the same batch, which led to a batch-effect correction.

Sequences were obtained from blood. The receptor was derived from a girl aged 5-17 years with multiple sclerosis.

CDR3 region: CSVGGQGVGYGYTF. The DNA sequence is as follows: TGCAGCGTCGGGGGACAGGGGGTAGGCTATGGCTACACCTTC. The chain joins TRBV29-1 to TRBJ1-2, with TRBD1 identical over 11 junction bases. The CDR3 starts with the cysteine, ends with the phenylalanine, and has 14 residues. This entry keeps only the CDR3 DNA: 42 bases, framed from base 1. Trimming takes 6 bases off V and 4 bases off J; junction bases not matched to a gene: 7. CDR1 and CDR2 are read off the germline V gene as SQVTM and ANQGSEA.